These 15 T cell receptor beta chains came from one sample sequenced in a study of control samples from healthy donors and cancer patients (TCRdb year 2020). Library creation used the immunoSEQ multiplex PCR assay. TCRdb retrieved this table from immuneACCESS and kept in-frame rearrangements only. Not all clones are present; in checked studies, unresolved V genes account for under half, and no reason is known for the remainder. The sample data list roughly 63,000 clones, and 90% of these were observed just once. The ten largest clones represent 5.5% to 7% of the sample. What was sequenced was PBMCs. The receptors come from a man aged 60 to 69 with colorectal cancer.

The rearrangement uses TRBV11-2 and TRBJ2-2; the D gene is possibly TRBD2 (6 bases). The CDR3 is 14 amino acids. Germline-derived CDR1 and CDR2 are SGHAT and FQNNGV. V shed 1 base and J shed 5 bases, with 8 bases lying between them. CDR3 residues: CASSLAGGTGELFF. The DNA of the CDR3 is TGTGCCAGCAGCTTAGCCGGGGGAACCGGGGAGCTGTTTTTT.

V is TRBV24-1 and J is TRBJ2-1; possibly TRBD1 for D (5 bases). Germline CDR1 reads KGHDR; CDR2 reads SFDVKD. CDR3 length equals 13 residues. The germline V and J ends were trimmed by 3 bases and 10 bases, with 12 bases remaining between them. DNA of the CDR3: TGTGCCACCAGTGATGGACATTTCAGGGAGCAGTTCTTC. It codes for CATSDGHFREQFF.

The CDR3, as DNA: TGTGCCAGTACCAAAGGAGCGGGGCCCCCCAATGAGCAGTTCTTC. Protein sequence: CASTKGAGPPNEQFF. This rearrangement joins TRBV19 to TRBJ2-1; TRBD2 aligns across 7 bases. CDR1 LNHDA and CDR2 SQIVND come from the germline V gene (reference sequence). Losses at the gene ends were 7 bases for V and 6 bases for J; bases not matched to a gene: 12. The CDR3 sequence is 15 residues long.

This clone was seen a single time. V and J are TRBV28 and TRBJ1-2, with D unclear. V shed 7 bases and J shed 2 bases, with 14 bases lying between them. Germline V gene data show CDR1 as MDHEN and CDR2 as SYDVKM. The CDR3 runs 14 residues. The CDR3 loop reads CASTQALRNYGYTF. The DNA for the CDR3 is TGTGCCAGCACCCAGGCCCTCAGGAACTATGGCTACACCTTC.

The CDR3 loop is CASSLAGVPSYEQYF. DNA for the CDR3: TGTGCCAGCAGTCTAGCGGGGGTGCCTTCCTACGAGCAGTACTTC. This sequence joins TRBV27 and TRBJ2-7, with 10 bases that match TRBD2. There are 15 residues in the CDR3. Germline CDR1 is MNHEY and CDR2 is SMNVEV (reference sequence). V lost 5 bases to trimming and J lost 1 base; unmatched junction nucleotides: 5.

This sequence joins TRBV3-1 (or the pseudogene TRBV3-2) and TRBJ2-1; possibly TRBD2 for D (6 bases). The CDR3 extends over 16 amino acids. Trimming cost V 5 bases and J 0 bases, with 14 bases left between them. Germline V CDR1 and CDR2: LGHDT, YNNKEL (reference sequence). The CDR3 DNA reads TGTGCCAGCAGCACTCAACGGGGGAGCTCCTACAATGAGCAGTTCTTC. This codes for CASSTQRGSSYNEQFF.

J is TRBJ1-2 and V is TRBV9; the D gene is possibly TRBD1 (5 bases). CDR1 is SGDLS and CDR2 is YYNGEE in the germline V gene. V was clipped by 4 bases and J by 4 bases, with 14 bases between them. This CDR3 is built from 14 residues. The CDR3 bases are TGTGCCAGCAGCACGGGGGTGGGTTTCTATGGCTACACCTTC. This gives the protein CASSTGVGFYGYTF.

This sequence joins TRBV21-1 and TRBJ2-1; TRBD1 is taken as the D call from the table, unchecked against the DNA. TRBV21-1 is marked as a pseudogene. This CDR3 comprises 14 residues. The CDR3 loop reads CASTPRQTGGEQFF. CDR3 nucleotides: TGTGCCAGCACCCCACGGCAGACAGGGGGGGAGCAGTTCTTC.

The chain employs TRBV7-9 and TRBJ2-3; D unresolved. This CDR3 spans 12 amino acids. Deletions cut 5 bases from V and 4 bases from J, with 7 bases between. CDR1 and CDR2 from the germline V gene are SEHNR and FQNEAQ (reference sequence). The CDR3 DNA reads TGTGCCAGCAGCCGGACCCCAGATACGCAGTATTTT. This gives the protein CASSRTPDTQYF.

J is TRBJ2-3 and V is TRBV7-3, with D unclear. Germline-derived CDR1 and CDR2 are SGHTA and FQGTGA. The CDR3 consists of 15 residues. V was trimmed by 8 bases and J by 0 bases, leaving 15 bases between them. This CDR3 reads CASPGSSPSTDTQYF. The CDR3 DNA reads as TGTGCCAGCCCGGGTAGCAGTCCAAGCACAGATACGCAGTATTTT.

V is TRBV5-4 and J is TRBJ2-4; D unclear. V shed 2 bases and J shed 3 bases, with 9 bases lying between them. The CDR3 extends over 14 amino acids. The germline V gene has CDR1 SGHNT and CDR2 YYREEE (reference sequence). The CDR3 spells CASSFATYKNIQYF. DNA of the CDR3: TGTGCCAGCAGCTTCGCCACCTACAAAAACATTCAGTACTTC.

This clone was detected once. The DNA of the CDR3 is TGTGCCAGCAGGACAGGGGCGGAGGAGACCCAGTACTTC. Translating it yields CASRTGAEETQYF. V gene TRBV7-9 combines with J gene TRBJ2-5; 8 bases map to TRBD1. The CDR3 runs to 13 residues. Germline CDR1 reads SEHNR; CDR2 reads FQNEAQ (reference sequence). Germline trimming cut 6 bases from V and 5 bases from J; bases unmatched to any gene: 5. The full variable domain, with the rest looked up from reference TRBV7-9 and TRBJ2-5, is DTGVSQNPRHKITKRGQNVTFRCDPISEHNRLYWYRQTLGQGPEFLTYFQNEAQLEKSRLLSDRFSAERPKGSFSTLEIQRTEQGDSAMYLCASRTGAEETQYFGPGTRLLVL.

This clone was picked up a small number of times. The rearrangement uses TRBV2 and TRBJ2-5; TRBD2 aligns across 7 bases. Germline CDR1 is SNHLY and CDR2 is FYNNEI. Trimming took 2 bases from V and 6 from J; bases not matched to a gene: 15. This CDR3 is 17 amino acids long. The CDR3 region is CASSELGQQWEGQTQYF. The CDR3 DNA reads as TGTGCCAGCAGTGAATTGGGGCAGCAATGGGAGGGACAGACCCAGTACTTC.

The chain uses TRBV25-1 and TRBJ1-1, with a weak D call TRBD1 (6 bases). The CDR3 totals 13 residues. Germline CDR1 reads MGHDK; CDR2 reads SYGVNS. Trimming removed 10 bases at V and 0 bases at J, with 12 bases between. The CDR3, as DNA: TGTGCCATCCCGGACAGATTGAACACTGAAGCTTTCTTT. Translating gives CAIPDRLNTEAFF.

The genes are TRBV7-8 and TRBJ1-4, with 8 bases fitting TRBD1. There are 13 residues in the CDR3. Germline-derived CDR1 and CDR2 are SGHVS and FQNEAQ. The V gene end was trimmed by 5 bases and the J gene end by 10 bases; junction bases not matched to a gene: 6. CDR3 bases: TGTGCCAGCAGCGAAGGACAGGGCGGAAAACTGTTTTTT. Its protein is CASSEGQGGKLFF.